Presented here are 17 T cell receptor beta chains from one specimen sequenced in a study of cytomegalovirus exposure and HLA in healthy donors. PCR was performed using 60 Vbeta and 13 Jbeta primers. Only in-frame clones appear in the TCRdb table, and some are missing; sequencing was by immunoSEQ multiplex PCR. Of around 140,000 clones in the sample, 70% to 85% were seen once. The sample consisted of PBMCs. These receptors were collected from a woman aged 55-70 years in good health and CMV-seropositive.

For the CDR3, the DNA is TGCGCCAGCAGCGACCGACAGGGCGGCGAAAAACTGTTTTTT. It translates to CASSDRQGGEKLFF. The rearrangement joins TRBV5-1 to TRBJ1-4; 7 bases agree with TRBD1. CDR3 length equals 14 residues. The germline V gene encodes CDR1 SGHRS and CDR2 YFSETQ. Trimming removed 4 bases from V and 8 bases from J; junction bases left unmatched: 8.

The CDR3 here is CASSSPGRSRTDTQYF. The CDR3 region has the DNA TGTGCCAGCAGTTCCCCAGGGCGGAGCAGGACAGATACGCAGTATTTT. This rearrangement joins TRBV27 to TRBJ2-3, with a possible D match to TRBD1 (5 bases). The germline CDR1 and CDR2 sequences are MNHEY and SMNVEV (reference sequence). Trimming left V 4 bases short and J 3 bases short, with 17 bases between. This CDR3 is 16 amino acids long.

The chain carries TRBV11-3 and TRBJ2-7; 9 nucleotides agree with TRBD1. Germline CDR1 is SGHNT and CDR2 is YENEEA. V shed 6 bases and J 6 bases; nucleotides not matched to a gene: 9. This CDR3 is 14 amino acids long. CDR3 DNA sequence: TGTGCCAGCAGTTTCGGACAGGGGCTCGGCGAGCAGTACTTC. It encodes CASSFGQGLGEQYF.

The chain joins TRBV7-9 to TRBJ2-2; 9 bases line up with TRBD1. Trimming removed 4 bases from V and 5 bases from J; junction bases left unmatched: 5. The CDR3 loop spans 15 amino acids. Germline V gene lookup returns CDR1 SEHNR and CDR2 FQNEAQ (reference sequence). This CDR3 reads CASSYQDRGTGELFF. CDR3 nucleotides: TGTGCCAGCAGCTACCAGGACAGGGGTACCGGGGAGCTGTTTTTT.

V is TRBV28 and J is TRBJ1-4, with a weak D call TRBD1 (6 bases). CDR1 is MDHEN and CDR2 is SYDVKM in the germline V gene. V lost 3 bases and J lost 4, with 15 bases in between. CDR3 length: 16 residues. This CDR3 reads CASSFSGQSNNEKLFF. The CDR3 coding sequence is TGTGCCAGCAGTTTTAGTGGACAGTCCAATAATGAAAAACTGTTTTTT.

CDR3 DNA: TGTGCCAGCGGGTCAGGGGGCACCGATCAGCCCCAGCATTTT. Encoded protein: CASGSGGTDQPQHF. This rearrangement joins TRBV28 to TRBJ1-5, with TRBD1 matching over 8 bases. The germline V gene encodes CDR1 MDHEN and CDR2 SYDVKM. Germline trimming cut 8 bases from V and 5 bases from J; bases unmatched to any gene: 8. The CDR3 runs 14 residues.

The V gene is TRBV7-2, the J gene TRBJ2-7; maybe TRBD2 (5 bases). The ends were cut back, 4 bases at V and 3 bases at J, with 16 bases in the middle. This CDR3 region has 15 residues. Looked up from germline, CDR1 is SGHTA and CDR2 is FQGNSA. The DNA for the CDR3 is TGTGCCAGCAGCTACCCCCGGGCAGGACTCTACGAGCAGTACTTC. Protein: CASSYPRAGLYEQYF. The full variable domain, in which reference TRBV7-2 and TRBJ2-7 provide the parts outside the CDR3, is GAGVSQSPSNKVTEKGKDVELRCDPISGHTALYWYRQSLGQGLEFLIYFQGNSAPDKSGLPSDRFSAERTGGSVSTLTIQRTQQEDSAVYLCASSYPRAGLYEQYFGPGTRLTVT.

The rearrangement links TRBV29-1 to TRBJ2-7; TRBD2 matches at 10 bases. V lost 5 bases and J lost 2; bases outside the gene matches: 3. This CDR3 has 13 amino acids. CDR1 and CDR2 (germline): SQVTM, ANQGSEA. In nucleotides, the CDR3 is TGCAGCGTTCGCAGCGGGAGGGCCTACGAGCAGTACTTC. Translating gives CSVRSGRAYEQYF.

This sequence joins TRBV5-4 and TRBJ2-1, with D possibly matching TRBD1 (5 bases). V dropped 0 bases and J dropped 1 base, with 11 bases sitting between them. There are 16 residues in the CDR3. Germline CDR1 and CDR2: SGHNT and YYREEE (reference sequence). The CDR3 nucleotides read TGTGCCAGCAGCTTGGTAGGCAGGGAATCCTACAATGAGCAGTTCTTC. Translation gives CASSLVGRESYNEQFF.

As DNA, the CDR3 is TGCGCCAGCTCACTTCGGGGAGGCACAGATACGCAGTATTTT. Translation: CASSLRGGTDTQYF. The V and J genes are TRBV5-1 and TRBJ2-3; maybe TRBD2 (5 bases). This CDR3 comprises 14 residues. Trimming left V 7 bases short and J 1 base short, with 13 bases between. Per germline, CDR1 SGHRS and CDR2 YFSETQ.

V usage is TRBV5-4 and J usage is TRBJ1-2; no definite D call. V was clipped by 4 bases and J by 5 bases, with 21 bases between them. There are 16 residues in the CDR3. Germline V gives CDR1 SGHNT, CDR2 YYREEE (reference sequence). The CDR3 DNA reads TGTGCCAGCAGCCCGAGAGGTGGAGGAGAAGGTTATGGCTACACCTTC. Translated, it gives CASSPRGGGEGYGYTF.

The V and J genes are TRBV5-1 and TRBJ1-1; the D gene is possibly TRBD1 (5 bases). V shed 0 bases and J shed 4 bases, with 16 bases lying between them. Looked up from germline, CDR1 is SGHRS and CDR2 is YFSETQ. This CDR3 is 16 amino acids long. This CDR3 is CASSLEPRGIGTEAFF. In DNA form, the CDR3 reads TGCGCCAGCAGCTTGGAGCCTAGGGGAATCGGCACTGAAGCTTTCTTT. Combining the CDR3 with reference TRBV5-1 and TRBJ1-1 gives the whole variable domain KAGVTQTPRYLIKTRGQQVTLSCSPISGHRSVSWYQQTPGQGLQFLFEYFSETQRNKGNFPGRFSGRQFSNSRSEMNVSTLELGDSALYLCASSLEPRGIGTEAFFGQGTRLTVV.

The chain couples TRBV6-6 to TRBJ1-1; the D is unclear. Germline V gene lookup returns CDR1 MNHNY and CDR2 SVGAGI (reference sequence). The V and J ends lost 2 bases and 6 bases respectively, with 10 bases between them. The length of the CDR3 is 13 residues. The CDR3 region has the DNA TGTGCCAGCAGTTACGGGCCCCAGGCTGAAGCTTTCTTT. This translates into CASSYGPQAEAFF.

This chain links TRBV10-3 with TRBJ1-5, with TRBD1 identical over 8 bases. CDR3 size: 15 residues. The germline CDR1 and CDR2 sequences are ENHRY and SYGVKD. V shed 3 bases and J 6 bases; nucleotides not matched to a gene: 7. The CDR3 DNA reads as TGTGCCATCAGTGAATCAGGGGGCGATGGTCAGCCCCAGCATTTT. It is translated as CAISESGGDGQPQHF.

The chain couples TRBV30 to TRBJ2-3; D is uncertain. The germline V and J ends were trimmed by 0 bases and 2 bases, with 3 bases remaining between them. From germline, CDR1 is GTSNPN and CDR2 SVGIG (reference sequence). The CDR3 is 12 amino acids. The CDR3 DNA sequence: TGTGCCTGGAGTGTGGCCACAGATACGCAGTATTTT. It yields the protein CAWSVATDTQYF.

The chain is built from TRBV25-1 and TRBJ2-5; D not resolved. The end of the DNA aligns better with TRBJ2-7, so the J call may be wrong. The CDR3 runs 10 residues. Germline CDR1 and CDR2: MGHDK and SYGVNS. In nucleotides, the CDR3 is TGTGCCAGCAGTGTCCACGAGCAGTACTTC. This gives the protein CASSVHEQYF.

The genes are TRBV2 and TRBJ2-7; possibly TRBD2 for D (6 bases). Germline values: CDR1 SNHLY, CDR2 FYNNEI. This CDR3 spans 14 amino acids. Trimming cost V 4 bases and J 3 bases, with 13 bases left between them. The CDR3 reads CASSVFRENYEQYF. For the CDR3, the DNA is TGTGCCAGCAGTGTCTTCCGGGAGAACTACGAGCAGTACTTC.